The present entry profiles one T cell receptor beta chain with its context. The antigen is not known. The data were taken from a study of OX40 agonist ivuxolimab in advanced cancers. Looking at the study overall: Patients assigned to dose escalation were diagnosed with hepatocellular carcinoma, melanoma, renal cell or head and neck cancer. Study-wide results and caveats: In the expanded peripheral T cells, antigen specificity was never determined. In general, CD8+ T cells held more expanded clones than CD4+ did, on average.

Assay used: immunoSEQ multiplex PCR; TCRdb lists only in-frame clones, some missing. The top ten hold around 2% of the sample, which has 77,000 or so clones, more than 80% seen once. This CDR3 spans 15 amino acids. V dropped 3 bases and J dropped 9; count of bases not matched to a gene: 10. The germline gives CDR1 MDHEN, CDR2 SYDVKM. The TCR comes from an adult with an advanced solid tumor such as melanoma, head and neck, liver or kidney cancer. The chain carries TRBV28 and TRBJ2-1, with 8 bases identical to TRBD2. The sample was CD4+ or CD8+ T cells sorted from blood, taken in a trial of the OX40 agonist ivuxolimab. The CDR3 nucleotides read TGTGCCAGCAGTTTCGGGGGACTAGTTGACTCTGAGCAGTTCTTC. Translated, it gives CASSFGGLVDSEQFF.